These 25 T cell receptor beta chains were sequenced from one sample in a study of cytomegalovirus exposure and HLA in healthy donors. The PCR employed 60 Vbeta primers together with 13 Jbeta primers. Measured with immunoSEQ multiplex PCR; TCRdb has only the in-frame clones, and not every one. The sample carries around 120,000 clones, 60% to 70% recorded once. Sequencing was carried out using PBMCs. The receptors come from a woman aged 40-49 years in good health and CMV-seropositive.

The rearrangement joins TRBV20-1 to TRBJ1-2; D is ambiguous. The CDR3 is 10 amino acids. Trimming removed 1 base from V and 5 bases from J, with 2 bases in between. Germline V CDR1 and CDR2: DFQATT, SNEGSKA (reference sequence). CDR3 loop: CSARVYGYTF. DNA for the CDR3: TGCAGTGCTAGAGTATATGGCTACACCTTC.

The CDR3 loop reads CASSTGQGGTYEQYF. As DNA, the CDR3 is TGTGCCAGCAGCACGGGACAGGGCGGTACCTACGAGCAGTACTTC. The genes are TRBV11-2 and TRBJ2-7; TRBD1 matches at 9 bases. The J segment lost 2 bases and the V segment lost 5 bases, leaving 7 bases of the junction unmatched. CDR3 size: 15 residues. Germline-derived CDR1 and CDR2 are SGHAT and FQNNGV.

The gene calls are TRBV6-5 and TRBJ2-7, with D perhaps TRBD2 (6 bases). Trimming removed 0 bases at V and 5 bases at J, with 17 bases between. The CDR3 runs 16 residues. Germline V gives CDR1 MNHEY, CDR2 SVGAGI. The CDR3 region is CASSYSIYGSFNEQYF. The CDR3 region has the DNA TGTGCCAGCAGTTACTCGATTTACGGGAGCTTTAACGAGCAGTACTTC.

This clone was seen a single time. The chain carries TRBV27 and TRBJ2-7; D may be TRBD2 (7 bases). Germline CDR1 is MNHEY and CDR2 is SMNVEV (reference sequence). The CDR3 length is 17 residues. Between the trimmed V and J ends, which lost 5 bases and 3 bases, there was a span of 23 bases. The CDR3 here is CASSPTGGGGWIYEQYF. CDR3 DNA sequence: TGTGCCAGCAGTCCAACTGGGGGGGGCGGGTGGATCTACGAGCAGTACTTC.

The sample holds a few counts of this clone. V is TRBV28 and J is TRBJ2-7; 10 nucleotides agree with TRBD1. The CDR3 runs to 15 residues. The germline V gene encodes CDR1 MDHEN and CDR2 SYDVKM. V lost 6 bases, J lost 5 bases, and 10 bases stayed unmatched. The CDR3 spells CASSLSGTGVHEQYF. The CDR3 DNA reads TGTGCCAGCAGCCTCTCGGGGACAGGGGTTCACGAGCAGTACTTC.

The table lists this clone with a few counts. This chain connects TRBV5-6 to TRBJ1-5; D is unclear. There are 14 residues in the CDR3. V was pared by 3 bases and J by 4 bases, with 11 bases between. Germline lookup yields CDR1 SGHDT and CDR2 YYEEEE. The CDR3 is CASSSPGKNQPQHF. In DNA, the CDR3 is TGTGCCAGCAGCTCGCCGGGGAAGAATCAGCCCCAGCATTTT.

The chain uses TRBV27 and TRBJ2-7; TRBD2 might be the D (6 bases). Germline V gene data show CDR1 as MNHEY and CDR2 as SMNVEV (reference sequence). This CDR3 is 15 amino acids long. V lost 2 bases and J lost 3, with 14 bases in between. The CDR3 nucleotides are TGTGCCAGCAGTTTAGGAGGCGGGATACACTACGAGCAGTACTTC. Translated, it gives CASSLGGGIHYEQYF.

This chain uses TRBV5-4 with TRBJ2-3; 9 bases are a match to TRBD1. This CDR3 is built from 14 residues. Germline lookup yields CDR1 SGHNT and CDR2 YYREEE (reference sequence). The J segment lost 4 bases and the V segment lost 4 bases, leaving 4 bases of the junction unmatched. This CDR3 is CASSVQGAPDTQYF. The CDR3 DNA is TGTGCCAGCAGCGTACAGGGGGCCCCAGATACGCAGTATTTT.

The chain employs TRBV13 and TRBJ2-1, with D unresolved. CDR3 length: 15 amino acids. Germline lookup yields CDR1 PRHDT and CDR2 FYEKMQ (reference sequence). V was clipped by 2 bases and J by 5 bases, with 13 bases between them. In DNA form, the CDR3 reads TGTGCCAGCAGCTTAAGGCGGCCCTTAAACAATGAGCAGTTCTTC. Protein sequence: CASSLRRPLNNEQFF.

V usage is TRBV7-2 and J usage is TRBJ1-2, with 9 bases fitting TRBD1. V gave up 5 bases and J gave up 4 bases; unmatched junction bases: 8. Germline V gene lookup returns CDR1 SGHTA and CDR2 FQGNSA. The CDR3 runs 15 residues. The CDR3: CASSAQQGASYGYTF. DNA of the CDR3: TGTGCCAGCAGCGCCCAACAGGGGGCGAGCTATGGCTACACCTTC.

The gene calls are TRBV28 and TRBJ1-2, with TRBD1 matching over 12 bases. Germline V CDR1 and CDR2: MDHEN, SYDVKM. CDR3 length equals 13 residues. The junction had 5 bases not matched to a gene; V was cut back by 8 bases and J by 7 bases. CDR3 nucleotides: TGTGCCAGCTCCGGGACAGGGGGCTCTGGCTACACCTTC. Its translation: CASSGTGGSGYTF.

This CDR3 reads CASSLGGRGETQYF. CDR3 in DNA: TGTGCCAGCAGCCTAGGGGGCAGGGGGGAGACCCAGTACTTC. The rearrangement joins TRBV7-2 to TRBJ2-5, with 7 nucleotides matching TRBD1. Germline V gene sequence: CDR1 SGHTA, CDR2 FQGNSA. V gave up 5 bases and J gave up 5 bases; unmatched junction bases: 8. The CDR3 totals 14 residues.

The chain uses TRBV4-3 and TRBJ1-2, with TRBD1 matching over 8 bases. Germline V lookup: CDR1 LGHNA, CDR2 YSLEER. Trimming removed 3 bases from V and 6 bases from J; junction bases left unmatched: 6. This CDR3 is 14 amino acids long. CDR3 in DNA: TGCGCCAGCAGCCACCGGACAGGGATTAATGGCTACACCTTC. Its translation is CASSHRTGINGYTF.

The DNA of the CDR3 is TGTGCCAGCAGCCAAGATGCAGCGGGAGGCCCCGGGGAGCTGTTTTTT. Its protein product is CASSQDAAGGPGELFF. The V gene is TRBV4-2, the J gene TRBJ2-2, with 9 bases aligning to TRBD2. The CDR3 covers 16 residues. With V trimmed by 0 bases and J by 6 bases, 5 bases remained unmatched. Per germline, CDR1 LGHNA and CDR2 YNFKEQ.

CDR3 DNA sequence: TGTGCCAGTAGTATAGGAGGGAGGATCGGATATCCCTACGAGCAGTACTTC. It codes for CASSIGGRIGYPYEQYF. This chain connects TRBV19 to TRBJ2-7, with D tentatively TRBD2 (6 bases). The V end lost 1 base, the J end lost 2 bases, and 18 bases lay between the germline ends. Germline V gene data show CDR1 as LNHDA and CDR2 as SQIVND (reference sequence). The CDR3 extends over 17 amino acids.

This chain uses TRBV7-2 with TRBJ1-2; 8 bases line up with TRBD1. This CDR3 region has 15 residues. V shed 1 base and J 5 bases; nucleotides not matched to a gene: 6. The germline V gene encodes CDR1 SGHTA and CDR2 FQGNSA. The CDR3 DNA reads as TGTGCCAGCAGCTTAGGGGACAGGCCTACTTATGGCTACACCTTC. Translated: CASSLGDRPTYGYTF.

CDR3 sequence reads: CASSPRTSGTSYNEQFF. The CDR3 DNA sequence: TGTGCCAGTAGTCCTCGGACTAGCGGGACGTCTTACAATGAGCAGTTCTTC. The chain employs TRBV19 and TRBJ2-1; 12 nucleotides align to TRBD2. CDR1 and CDR2 from the germline V gene are LNHDA and SQIVND (reference sequence). V was pared by 5 bases and J by 4 bases, with 9 bases of the junction left unmatched. This CDR3 spans 17 amino acids.

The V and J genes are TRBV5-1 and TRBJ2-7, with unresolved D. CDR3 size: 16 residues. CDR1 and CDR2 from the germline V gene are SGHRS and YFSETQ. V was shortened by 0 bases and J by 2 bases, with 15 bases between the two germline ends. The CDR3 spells CASSLGVGRHTYEQYF. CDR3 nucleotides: TGCGCCAGCAGCTTGGGGGTAGGCAGACATACCTACGAGCAGTACTTC.

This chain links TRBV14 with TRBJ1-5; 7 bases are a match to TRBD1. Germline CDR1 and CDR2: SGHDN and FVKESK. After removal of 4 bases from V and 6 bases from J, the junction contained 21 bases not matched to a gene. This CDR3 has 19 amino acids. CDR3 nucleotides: TGTGCCAGCAGCCTTTTTGGAACAGGGGAGGTTTTAGGTTGTCAGCCCCAGCATTTT. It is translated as CASSLFGTGEVLGCQPQHF.

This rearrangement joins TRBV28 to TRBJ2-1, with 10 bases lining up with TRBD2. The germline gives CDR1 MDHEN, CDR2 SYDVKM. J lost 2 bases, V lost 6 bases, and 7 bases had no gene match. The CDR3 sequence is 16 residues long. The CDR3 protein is CASSRIAGGTYNEQFF. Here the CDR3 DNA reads TGTGCCAGCAGCCGGATAGCGGGAGGCACCTACAATGAGCAGTTCTTC.

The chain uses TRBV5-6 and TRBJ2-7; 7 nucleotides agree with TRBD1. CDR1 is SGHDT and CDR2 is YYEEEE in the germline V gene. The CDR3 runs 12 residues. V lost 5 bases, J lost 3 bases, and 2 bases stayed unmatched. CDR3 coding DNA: TGTGCCAGCAGACAGGGGTTCTACGAGCAGTACTTC. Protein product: CASRQGFYEQYF.

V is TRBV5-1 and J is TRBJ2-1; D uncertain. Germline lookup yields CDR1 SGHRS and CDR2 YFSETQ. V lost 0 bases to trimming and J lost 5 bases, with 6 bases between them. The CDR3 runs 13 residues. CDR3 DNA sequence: TGCGCCAGCAGCTTGGGTGCGAACAATGAGCAGTTCTTC. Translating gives CASSLGANNEQFF.

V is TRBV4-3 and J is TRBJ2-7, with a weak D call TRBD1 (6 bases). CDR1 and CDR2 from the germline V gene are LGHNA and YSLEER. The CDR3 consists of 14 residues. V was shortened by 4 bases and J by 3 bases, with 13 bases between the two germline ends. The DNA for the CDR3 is TGCGCCAGCAGCCCCGGTGTAGGGGGCTACGAGCAGTACTTC. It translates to CASSPGVGGYEQYF.

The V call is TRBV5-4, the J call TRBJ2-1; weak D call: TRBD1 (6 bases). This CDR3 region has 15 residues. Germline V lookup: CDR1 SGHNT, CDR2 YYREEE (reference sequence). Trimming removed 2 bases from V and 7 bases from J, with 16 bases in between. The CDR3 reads CASSLSGQPGNEQFF. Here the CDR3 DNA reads TGTGCCAGCAGCTTATCGGGACAACCTGGGAATGAGCAGTTCTTC. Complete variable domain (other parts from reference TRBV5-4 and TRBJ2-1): ETGVTQSPTHLIKTRGQQVTLRCSSQSGHNTVSWYQQALGQGPQFIFQYYREEENGRGNFPPRFSGLQFPNYSSELNVNALELDDSALYLCASSLSGQPGNEQFFGPGTRLTVL.

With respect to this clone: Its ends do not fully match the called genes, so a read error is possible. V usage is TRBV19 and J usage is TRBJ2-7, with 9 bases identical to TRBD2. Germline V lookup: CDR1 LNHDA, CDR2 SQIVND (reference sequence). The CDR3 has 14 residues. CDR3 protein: CASRAGGPPYEQHF. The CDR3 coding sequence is TGTGCCAGTAGGGCGGGAGGGCCGCCCTACGAGCAGCACTTC.